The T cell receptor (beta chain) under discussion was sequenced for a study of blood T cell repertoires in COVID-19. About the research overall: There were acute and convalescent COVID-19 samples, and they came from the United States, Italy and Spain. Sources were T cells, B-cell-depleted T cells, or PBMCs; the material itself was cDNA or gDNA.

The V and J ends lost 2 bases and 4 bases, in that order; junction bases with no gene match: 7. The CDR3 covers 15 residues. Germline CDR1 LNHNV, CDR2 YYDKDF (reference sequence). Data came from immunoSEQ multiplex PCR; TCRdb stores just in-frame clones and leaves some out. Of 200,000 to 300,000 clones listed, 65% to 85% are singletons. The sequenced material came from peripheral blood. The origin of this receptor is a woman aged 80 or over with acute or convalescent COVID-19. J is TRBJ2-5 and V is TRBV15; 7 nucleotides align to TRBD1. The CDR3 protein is CATSRSNDRVETQYF. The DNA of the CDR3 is TGTGCCACCAGCAGATCAAACGACAGGGTAGAGACCCAGTACTTC.